A selection of T cell receptor beta chains follows, all from one sample in a study of shared clonotypes between healthy human individuals. The protocol was immunoSEQ multiplex PCR, while the TCRdb copy is restricted to in-frame clones and leaves out a portion. The table records about 690,000 clones, about 92% of them present only once. The source material was memory CD8+ T cells from PBMCs. These receptors were taken from a man aged 18 to 29 in good health. Some clones in this sample may be carry-over from other donors' samples. Each CDR3 is given without its conserved first and last residue. Fields, in order: V gene, CDR3 length, clone size, CDR3 protein. A row's size may be missing; if present it is once, few, many or a size class.

v_call: TRBV7-9; cdr3_length: 16; clone_size: -; cdr3_aa: ASSFLLGIGTGIYEQY
v_call: TRBV7-9; cdr3_length: 11; clone_size: -; cdr3_aa: ASSLWERYEQY
v_call: TRBV7-9; cdr3_length: 14; clone_size: -; cdr3_aa: ASSSHSGRLSYEQY
v_call: TRBV27; cdr3_length: 11; clone_size: -; cdr3_aa: ASSLGPRYEQY
v_call: TRBV6-5; cdr3_length: 13; clone_size: -; cdr3_aa: ASRALRAAGYEQY
v_call: TRBV19; cdr3_length: 13; clone_size: -; cdr3_aa: ASSRDILSTDTQY
v_call: TRBV9; cdr3_length: 13; clone_size: -; cdr3_aa: ASSSRQLPPHEQF
v_call: TRBV6-5; cdr3_length: 10; clone_size: -; cdr3_aa: ASISRTDTQY
v_call: TRBV19; cdr3_length: 13; clone_size: -; cdr3_aa: ASSIMTGSDEKLF
v_call: TRBV11-2; cdr3_length: 11; clone_size: -; cdr3_aa: ASSWEPWDTQY
v_call: TRBV6-1; cdr3_length: 13; clone_size: -; cdr3_aa: ASSVGEGSSYEQY
v_call: TRBV30; cdr3_length: 15; clone_size: -; cdr3_aa: ALAGLAGGRARYEQY
v_call: TRBV12-5; cdr3_length: 11; clone_size: once; cdr3_aa: ASGLTLTDTQY
v_call: TRBV2; cdr3_length: 13; clone_size: -; cdr3_aa: ASSVVGISGNTIY
v_call: TRBV11-1; cdr3_length: 14; clone_size: -; cdr3_aa: ASSLARGRPNTEAF
v_call: TRBV4-3; cdr3_length: 14; clone_size: -; cdr3_aa: ASSQVQDRGLGGYT
v_call: TRBV4-2; cdr3_length: 13; clone_size: -; cdr3_aa: ASSQEGGVVYGYT
v_call: TRBV6-6; cdr3_length: 12; clone_size: -; cdr3_aa: ASSYSPRVYGYT
v_call: TRBV6-5; cdr3_length: 13; clone_size: -; cdr3_aa: ASSLAAISSYEQY
v_call: TRBV10-3; cdr3_length: 12; clone_size: -; cdr3_aa: AISVPGLGHEQF
v_call: TRBV5-6; cdr3_length: 12; clone_size: few; cdr3_aa: ASSLVTVSYEQY
v_call: TRBV13; cdr3_length: 14; clone_size: -; cdr3_aa: ASSRPGQGFSDTQY
v_call: TRBV7-8; cdr3_length: 16; clone_size: -; cdr3_aa: ASSPRRERRATNEKLF
v_call: TRBV28; cdr3_length: 16; clone_size: -; cdr3_aa: ASSSSGTNVYIVYEQY
v_call: TRBV5-6; cdr3_length: 13; clone_size: -; cdr3_aa: ASSLWTGPLETQY
v_call: TRBV27; cdr3_length: 11; clone_size: -; cdr3_aa: ASSFGVTSGQY
v_call: TRBV4-1; cdr3_length: 13; clone_size: -; cdr3_aa: ASSQLLSSSYEQY
v_call: TRBV27; cdr3_length: 19; clone_size: -; cdr3_aa: ASSPTPGLAGLTLSYNEQF
v_call: TRBV30; cdr3_length: 11; clone_size: -; cdr3_aa: AGKGGIRYEQY
v_call: TRBV19; cdr3_length: 9; clone_size: -; cdr3_aa: ASSEGYEQY
v_call: TRBV7-8; cdr3_length: 13; clone_size: -; cdr3_aa: ASSFWRRDQETQY
v_call: TRBV5-4; cdr3_length: 15; clone_size: -; cdr3_aa: ASSYHATSGSGETQY
v_call: TRBV5-1; cdr3_length: 14; clone_size: -; cdr3_aa: ASSLSRGIDTGELF
v_call: TRBV6-6; cdr3_length: 9; clone_size: -; cdr3_aa: ASSDSYEQY
v_call: TRBV28; cdr3_length: 13; clone_size: -; cdr3_aa: ASRKHRALGEKLF
v_call: TRBV9; cdr3_length: 19; clone_size: -; cdr3_aa: ASSVPAPGTGVSNSYNEQF
v_call: TRBV27; cdr3_length: 14; clone_size: -; cdr3_aa: ASSFLGTSGSNEQF
v_call: TRBV11-1; cdr3_length: 11; clone_size: -; cdr3_aa: ASSWGSSYEQY
v_call: TRBV27; cdr3_length: 10; clone_size: -; cdr3_aa: ASAGFTYEQY
v_call: TRBV27; cdr3_length: 12; clone_size: -; cdr3_aa: ASSLLPGTYGYT
v_call: TRBV28; cdr3_length: 11; clone_size: few; cdr3_aa: ASSLNGDTEAF
v_call: TRBV28; cdr3_length: 10; clone_size: -; cdr3_aa: ASSQLILEQF
v_call: TRBV19; cdr3_length: 13; clone_size: -; cdr3_aa: ASSVADSGANVLT
v_call: TRBV11-1; cdr3_length: 13; clone_size: -; cdr3_aa: ASSLGQSGNTEAF
v_call: TRBV15; cdr3_length: 15; clone_size: -; cdr3_aa: ATSRDTLRERVNEQF
v_call: TRBV7-9; cdr3_length: 9; clone_size: -; cdr3_aa: ASSLDEKLF
v_call: TRBV9; cdr3_length: 15; clone_size: -; cdr3_aa: ASSETNSGTSYNEQF
v_call: TRBV9; cdr3_length: 12; clone_size: -; cdr3_aa: ASSADSFGNTIY
v_call: TRBV9; cdr3_length: 13; clone_size: -; cdr3_aa: ASSVSYGGTREQF
v_call: TRBV28; cdr3_length: 11; clone_size: -; cdr3_aa: ASSWGTGNTIY
v_call: TRBV18; cdr3_length: 13; clone_size: few; cdr3_aa: ASSPPWGFRTEAF
v_call: TRBV29-1; cdr3_length: 10; clone_size: -; cdr3_aa: SVDSGVYEQF
v_call: TRBV27; cdr3_length: 13; clone_size: -; cdr3_aa: ASSLGSGRLDTQY